This T cell receptor beta chain is from a study of PD-1 blockade in mismatch repair-deficient tumors. From germline, CDR1 is LNHDA and CDR2 SQIVND (reference sequence). V shed 2 bases and J shed 4 bases, with 6 bases lying between them. This CDR3 spans 13 amino acids. Study-wide results and caveats: Tumor-resident clones, often absent from pretreatment blood, expanded after pembrolizumab and then contracted.

The time point was: roughly 11-day in vitro stimulation with candidate mutation-associated neoantigen peptide 1. Seven or eight ELISpot-reactive neoantigen peptides each drove an approximately ten-day in vitro stimulation. In regard to this clone: Its antigen is unknown.

Only in-frame clones appear in the TCRdb table, and some are missing; sequencing was by immunoSEQ multiplex PCR. The table shows several thousand clones, with over 75% occurring only once. The chain combines TRBV19 with TRBJ2-1; D is unclear. The origin of this receptor is an adult with mismatch repair-deficient cancer. The sample in question was cells cultured in vitro, obtained from a patient treated with pembrolizumab. The CDR3 DNA is TGTGCCAGTAGTATAAGTGGGTACAATGAGCAGTTCTTC. Translating gives CASSISGYNEQFF. The entire variable domain, with the rest obtained from reference TRBV19 and TRBJ2-1, is as follows: DGGITQSPKYLFRKEGQNVTLSCEQNLNHDAMYWYRQDPGQGLRLIYYSQIVNDFQKGDIAEGYSVSREKKESFPLTVTSAQKNPTAFYLCASSISGYNEQFFGPGTRLTVL.